This T cell receptor beta chain derives from a study of cytomegalovirus exposure and HLA in healthy donors. The donors were in the 120-subject validation cohort; that cohort was separate from the roughly 730-subject first cohort. This clone was recorded only once. Antigen: not known. Trimming took 6 bases from V and 4 from J, leaving 10 bases between them. Germline assignment: CDR1 MNHEY and CDR2 SMNVEV (reference sequence). This CDR3 comprises 14 residues. Findings and limits, study-wide: Subsequent analysis revealed that first-cohort TCR clusters tended to co-occur in the approximately 120 validation repertoires. Despite most TCR sequences being rare, some public TCRs occurred in many donors.

Sequencing was performed with immunoSEQ multiplex PCR; in TCRdb, only in-frame clones are kept and a portion is missing. The sample shows about 140,000 clones, 84% of them seen only once. This rearrangement joins TRBV27 to TRBJ1-6; no reliable D call. The sample taken for sequencing was PBMCs. The clonotype comes from a woman in her 30s in good health and CMV-seronegative. CDR3 sequence: CASRTGVYNSPLHF. The CDR3 region has the DNA TGTGCCAGCAGGACCGGGGTATATAATTCACCCCTCCACTTT.